Listed below are T cell receptor beta chains from one sample, sequenced in a study of human T cells and chemical hapten exposure. TCRdb fed the RACE reads into MiXCR, producing one record per CDR3 protein. The sample holds 300,000 to 400,000 distinct CDR3 sequences, approximately 5.1% seen once. Sequenced here: whole blood, sampled in connection with sensitization to the hapten diphenylcyclopropenone (DPC). These receptors came from a woman aged 50 to 60 with alopecia areata. Some clones in this sample may be carry-over from other donors' samples. Each CDR3 is given with its conserved first and last residue. D genes are given only for firm matches. The size entry is marked missing in some rows and otherwise reads once, few, many or a size class.

V gene	clone size	D gene	J gene	CDR3 length	CDR3 protein	CDR3 DNA
TRBV20-1	many	TRBD1	TRBJ2-1	16	CSANGPGQGIDNEQFF	TGCAGTGCTAATGGCCCGGGACAGGGGATAGACAATGAGCAGTTCTTC
TRBV12-3/TRBV12-4	few	NA	TRBJ2-2	13	CASNLRGAGELFF	TGTGCCAGCAATCTCAGGGGCGCCGGGGAGCTGTTTTTT
TRBV20-1	many	NA	TRBJ2-3	14	CSALSPQGTDTQYF	TGCAGTGCTCTCAGCCCCCAGGGCACAGATACGCAGTATTTT
TRBV6-2/TRBV6-3	NA	NA	TRBJ2-2	16	CASSSFRGLNTGELFF	TGTGCCAGCAGCTCCTTCAGGGGACTGAACACCGGGGAGCTGTTTTTT
TRBV20-1	many	TRBD1	TRBJ1-4	13	CSAKGTGDEKLFF	TGCAGTGCTAAGGGGACAGGTGACGAAAAACTGTTTTTT
TRBV20-1	many	NA	TRBJ2-7	15	CSARDRVRTTYEQYF	TGCAGTGCTAGAGATCGAGTAAGGACTACCTACGAGCAGTACTTC
TRBV7-2	few	NA	TRBJ2-3	13	CASSFGLTDTQYF	TGTGCCAGCAGCTTCGGACTCACAGATACGCAGTATTTT
TRBV12-3/TRBV12-4	few	TRBD1	TRBJ1-5	19	CASSRRSQGVLYSNQPQHF	TGTGCCAGCAGTCGCCGGTCACAGGGGGTTCTCTATAGCAATCAGCCCCAGCATTTT
TRBV10-3	NA	TRBD1	TRBJ1-1	13	CAIIPGQGAEAFF	TGTGCCATCATACCGGGACAGGGGGCTGAAGCTTTCTTT
TRBV9	NA	TRBD2	TRBJ2-5	16	CASSVASSGLQETQYF	TGTGCCAGCAGCGTAGCGTCTAGCGGACTTCAAGAGACCCAGTACTTC
TRBV5-1	few	NA	TRBJ1-1	15	CASSFRPSTDTEAFF	TGCGCCAGCAGCTTTCGGCCTTCTACGGACACTGAAGCTTTCTTT
TRBV12-3/TRBV12-4	NA	NA	TRBJ1-3	15	CASSEDSLSGNTIYF	TGTGCCAGCAGTGAGGACAGTTTATCTGGAAACACCATATATTTT
TRBV27	few	NA	TRBJ2-1	13	CASSPISPNEQFF	TGTGCCAGCAGTCCTATTTCGCCTAATGAGCAGTTCTTC
TRBV9	few	TRBD2	TRBJ2-7	16	CASSADPGLASYEQYF	TGTGCCAGCAGCGCCGATCCGGGACTAGCCTCCTACGAGCAGTACTTC
TRBV20-1	few	NA	TRBJ1-5	15	CSAPRPGGSNQPQHF	TGCAGTGCTCCACGACCAGGAGGTAGCAATCAGCCCCAGCATTTT
TRBV12-3/TRBV12-4	many	TRBD2	TRBJ2-1	13	CASTPGLAAEQFF	TGTGCCAGCACCCCCGGACTAGCCGCTGAGCAGTTCTTC
TRBV7-9	many	TRBD1	TRBJ2-7	13	CASSSTGVYEQYF	TGTGCCAGCAGCTCCACAGGGGTATACGAGCAGTACTTC
TRBV7-9	NA	NA	TRBJ1-1	14	CASSLDGGLTEAFF	TGTGCCAGCAGCTTAGACGGGGGGCTCACTGAAGCTTTCTTT
TRBV6-5	many	TRBD1	TRBJ1-2	14	CASALILDRGARTF	TGTGCCAGCGCTCTGATTTTGGACAGGGGCGCTCGCACCTTC
TRBV20-1	many	NA	TRBJ2-7	13	CSARDLTAYEQYF	TGCAGTGCTAGAGATCTGACAGCATACGAGCAGTACTTC
TRBV18	few	TRBD1	TRBJ1-1	14	CASSPSGQGREAFF	TGTGCCAGCTCACCGAGCGGACAGGGTAGAGAAGCTTTCTTT
TRBV11-2	few	TRBD2	TRBJ2-3	15	CASSLEVGLKDTQYF	TGTGCCAGCAGCTTAGAAGTGGGACTAAAAGATACGCAGTATTTT
TRBV27	NA	NA	TRBJ1-1	14	CASSSYRVDTEAFF	TGTGCCAGCAGTTCCTACAGGGTTGACACTGAAGCTTTCTTT
TRBV5-6	many	NA	TRBJ2-2	12	CASSLASGELFF	TGTGCCAGCAGCTTAGCGTCCGGGGAGCTGTTTTTT
TRBV12-5	many	NA	TRBJ1-1	13	CASGQPAGTEAFF	TGTGCTAGTGGTCAGCCGGCTGGCACTGAAGCTTTCTTT
TRBV20-1	many	NA	TRBJ1-1	14	CSARDVGLHTEAFF	TGCAGTGCTAGAGATGTAGGGCTTCACACTGAAGCTTTCTTT
TRBV2	few	NA	TRBJ2-5	14	CASSASTSEETQYF	TGTGCCAGCAGTGCCTCGACTTCAGAAGAGACCCAGTACTTC
TRBV18	NA	NA	TRBJ1-2	17	CASSPGSEAGAHYGYTF	TGTGCCAGCTCACCAGGTAGCGAAGCGGGGGCCCACTATGGCTACACCTTC
TRBV12-3/TRBV12-4	NA	NA	TRBJ1-5	16	CASSLHGSPSNQPQHF	TGTGCCAGCAGCCTTCACGGGTCTCCAAGCAATCAGCCCCAGCATTTT
TRBV20-1	many	NA	TRBJ1-5	12	CSARHSNQPQHF	TGCAGTGCTAGACATAGCAATCAGCCCCAGCATTTT